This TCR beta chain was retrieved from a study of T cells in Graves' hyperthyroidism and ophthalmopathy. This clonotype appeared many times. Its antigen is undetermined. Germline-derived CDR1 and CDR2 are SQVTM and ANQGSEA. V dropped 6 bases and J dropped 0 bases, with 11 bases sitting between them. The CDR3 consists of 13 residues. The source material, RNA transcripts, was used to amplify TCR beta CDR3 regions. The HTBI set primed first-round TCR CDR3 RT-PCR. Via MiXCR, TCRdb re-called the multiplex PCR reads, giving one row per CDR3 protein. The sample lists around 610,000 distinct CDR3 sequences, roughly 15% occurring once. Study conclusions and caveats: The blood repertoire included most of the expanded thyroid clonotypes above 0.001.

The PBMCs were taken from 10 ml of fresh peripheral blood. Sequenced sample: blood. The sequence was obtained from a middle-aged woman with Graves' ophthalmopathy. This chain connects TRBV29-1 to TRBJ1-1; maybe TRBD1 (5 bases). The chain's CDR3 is CSVMGRMNTEAFF. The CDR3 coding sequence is TGCAGCGTGATGGGACGGATGAACACTGAAGCTTTCTTT.